This T cell receptor (beta chain) was sequenced in a study of CD8 T cells in ankylosing spondylitis. TCRdb re-analysed the 5' RACE reads in MiXCR, keeping a single row per CDR3 protein. The top ten clones hold about an eighth of a sample with about 140,000 distinct CDR3 sequences, about 7% of them seen once. Germline V gives CDR1 MDHEN, CDR2 SYDVKM. This CDR3 is 14 amino acids long. The V end was cut by 10 bases, the J end by 7 bases, with 20 bases between. This sequence joins TRBV28 and TRBJ1-5; D remains unclear. The sequencing sample was made of blood, either unsorted or a sorted T cell fraction (not recorded which). The source is a female donor with ankylosing spondylitis or in good health (not recorded which). For the CDR3, the DNA is TGTGCCATGGGCCCCGGGGTCCTCGGCCAGCCCCAGCATTTT. Protein: CAMGPGVLGQPQHF.